This TCR beta chain was sequenced for a study of shared clonotypes between healthy human individuals (dated by TCRdb to the early 2020s). Context from the whole study: The cohort included three men and a couple of women between 18 and 49 years of age. Between about 0.8 and 9 billion PBMCs per donor were obtained by leukapheresis. Different laboratories and diverse techniques were used to prepare libraries and sequence TCR repertoires, to increase sequencing depth and limit assay-specific biases. Per donor, three plates each were used for CD4 naive and CD4 memory, two for CD8 naive, and one for CD8 memory. To estimate repertoire size and how much clonotype sharing occurs between individuals, the study deeply sequenced the blood TCR repertoires of about five healthy adults. Findings and caveats that apply to the study as a whole: Compared with non-shared clonotypes, clonotypes shared by all four sorted-subset donors had higher generation probabilities. Rarefaction of sorted-subset datasets indicated incomplete sequencing despite the large sequencing depth. When four donors were compared, the shared fraction of clonotypes was roughly 4.8% for naive CD4, around 3.5% for naive CD8, 2.3% for memory CD4, and 0.4% for memory CD8. Estimated clonotype richness was generally larger for naive than for memory subsets. Sampling was limited to blood, and TCR repertoires in tissue likely differ from TCR repertoires in blood. Based on pairwise subsampling, the degree of clonotype sharing among donors was expected to be affected by sequencing depth. Because the study included a small number of donors, the genetic and exposure-history diversity represented was limited.

Including the terminal cysteine and phenylalanine, the CDR3 comprises 18 residues. Here the CDR3 DNA is all that survives: 54 bases in frame from base 1. The germline V gene (reference sequence) sets CDR1 to SGHNT and CDR2 to YYREEE. The junction shows trimming of 3 bases on V and 2 bases on J, and the gene matches do not reach 10 bases of it. With respect to this clone: Its antigen remains undetermined. No base quality information exists; no much larger clone differs at one position.

TCR CDR3 regions were amplified from genomic DNA by multiplex PCR using the deep immunoSEQ assay. Extracted genomic DNA from each cell subset was spread evenly across all wells of several immunoSEQ 96-well plates, with each plate serving as a replicate. For sorted subsets, each replicate PCR was loaded with roughly 0.2 ug genomic DNA, equivalent to 25,000 to 30,000 T cell genomes. Purified libraries were quantified with a Qubit 3.0 fluorometer, sized on a Bioanalyzer 2100, and re-quantified with the KAPA Library Quantification kit. Each immunoSEQ 96-well plate was sequenced on its own single-read 150-cycle Illumina NextSeq 550 flow cell. The source study handled its data this way. Because only junctional sequences without quality scores were contained in the immunoSEQ output, filtering matching that applied to full-length reads could not be performed. To assign V/J genes and CDR3, sequences were annotated using PyIR, a Python wrapper for IgBLAST v1.9, with IMGT germline references. Reads were removed for weak V/J assignments (E-value above 1e-6), missing CDR3, stop codons, out-of-frame junctions, or ambiguous translated residues. V3J clonotypes were defined as sequences sharing an identical inferred V gene, J gene, and CDR3 amino acid sequence. To compute the percentage overlap between repertoires, the number of shared unique clonotypes was divided by the size of the smaller repertoire. Three approaches were used to assess repertoire richness: RTK rarefaction, the Chao1 estimator, and Recon v2.1 estimates of unobserved clonotypes. Generation probabilities were computed with OLGA for all TCRbeta clonotypes obtained by the gDNA method from four donors. TCRdb mirrors the immuneACCESS table, restricted to in-frame sequences. Some clones are absent from its copies; in checked studies, under half trace to an unresolved V gene, and the reason for the others is unknown. V and J calls and clone size are as listed in that table; D and trimming were resolved from the DNA. The sample contains 550,000 to 700,000 clones, around three quarters of them found a single time. The ten largest make up more than 1.5% of the sample.

Donors were healthy HIV-negative adults with no recently reported acute infections or vaccinations. Every donor was a Caucasian adult living in Nashville, Tennessee, USA. CD4+ T cells were enriched through magnetic negative selection, after which naive cells were positively selected on CD45RA and the remaining negative fraction served as the memory subset. Blood was collected by leukapheresis, and PBMCs were isolated by Ficoll-Histopaque density gradient centrifugation and then cryopreserved in liquid nitrogen vapor phase. Analytical flow cytometry was used to check the purity and quantity of every magnetically sorted T cell population. Each sorted fraction had its genomic DNA isolated and then quantified by UV absorbance on a Nanodrop 2000c.

The clonotype originates from a woman aged 25 to 39 in good health. Source material: memory CD4+ T cells sorted from blood. In light of the paper, this sample's cell subset or site label describes: CD45RA-negative fraction. The rearranged segments are TRBV5-4 and TRBJ2-6; 8 nucleotides in the junction match TRBD2. The nucleotides read TGTGCCAGCAGCTCGTTGGGGACTAGGGAAACTGGGGCCAACGTCCTGACTTTC. Translation gives CASSSLGTRETGANVLTF. Reference TRBV5-4 and TRBJ2-6 genes cover what lies past the CDR3, so the full variable domain is ETGVTQSPTHLIKTRGQQVTLRCSSQSGHNTVSWYQQALGQGPQFIFQYYREEENGRGNFPPRFSGLQFPNYSSELNVNALELDDSALYLCASSSLGTRETGANVLTFGAGSRLTVL.